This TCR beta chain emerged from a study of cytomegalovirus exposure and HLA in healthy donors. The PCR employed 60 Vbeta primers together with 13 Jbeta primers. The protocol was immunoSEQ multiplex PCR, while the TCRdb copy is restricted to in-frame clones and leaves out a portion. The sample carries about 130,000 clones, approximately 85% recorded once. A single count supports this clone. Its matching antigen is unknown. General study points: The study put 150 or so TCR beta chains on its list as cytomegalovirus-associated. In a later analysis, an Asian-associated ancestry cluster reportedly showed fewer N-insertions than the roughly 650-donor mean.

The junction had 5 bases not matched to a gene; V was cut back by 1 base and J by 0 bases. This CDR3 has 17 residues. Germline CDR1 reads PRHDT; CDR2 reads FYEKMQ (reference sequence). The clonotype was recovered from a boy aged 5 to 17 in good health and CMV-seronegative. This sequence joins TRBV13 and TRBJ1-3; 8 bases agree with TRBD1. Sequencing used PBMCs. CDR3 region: CASSLARTGSSGNTIYF. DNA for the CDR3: TGTGCCAGCAGCTTAGCAAGGACAGGGTCCTCTGGAAACACCATATATTTT.